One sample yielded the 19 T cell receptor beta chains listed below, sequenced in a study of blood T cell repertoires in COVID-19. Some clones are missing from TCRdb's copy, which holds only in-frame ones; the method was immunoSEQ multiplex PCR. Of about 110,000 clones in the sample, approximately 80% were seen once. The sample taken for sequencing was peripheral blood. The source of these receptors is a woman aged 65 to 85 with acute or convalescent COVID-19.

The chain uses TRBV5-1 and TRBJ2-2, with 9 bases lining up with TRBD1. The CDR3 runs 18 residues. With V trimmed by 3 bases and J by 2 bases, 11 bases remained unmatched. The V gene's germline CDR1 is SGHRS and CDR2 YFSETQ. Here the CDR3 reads CASSSYFTGGSNTGELFF. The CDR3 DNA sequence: TGCGCCAGCAGCTCCTATTTCACAGGGGGCTCTAACACCGGGGAGCTGTTTTTT.

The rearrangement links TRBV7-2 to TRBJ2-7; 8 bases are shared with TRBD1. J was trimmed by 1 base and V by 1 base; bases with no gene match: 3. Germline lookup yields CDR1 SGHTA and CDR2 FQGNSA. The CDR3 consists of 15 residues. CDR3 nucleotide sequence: TGTGCCAGCAGCTTAGGACAGGGGAGGTCCTACGAGCAGTACGTC. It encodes CASSLGQGRSYEQYV.

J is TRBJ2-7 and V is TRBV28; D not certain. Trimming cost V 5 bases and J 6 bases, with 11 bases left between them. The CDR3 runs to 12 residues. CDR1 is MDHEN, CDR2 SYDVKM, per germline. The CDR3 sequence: CASSRDHSEQYV. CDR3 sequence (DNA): TGTGCCAGCAGTCGAGACCACAGCGAGCAGTACGTC.

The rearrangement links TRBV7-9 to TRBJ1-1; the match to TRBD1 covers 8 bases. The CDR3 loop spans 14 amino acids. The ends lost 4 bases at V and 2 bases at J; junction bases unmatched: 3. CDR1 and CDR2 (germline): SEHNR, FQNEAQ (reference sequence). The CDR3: CASSYGQGNTEAFF. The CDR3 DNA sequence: TGTGCCAGCAGCTACGGACAGGGAAACACTGAAGCTTTCTTT.

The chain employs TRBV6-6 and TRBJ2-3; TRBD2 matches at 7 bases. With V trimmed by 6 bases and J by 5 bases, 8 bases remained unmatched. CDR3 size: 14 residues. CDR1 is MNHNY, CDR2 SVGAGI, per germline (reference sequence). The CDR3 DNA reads TGTGCCAGCAGCATTGGACTAGATATAGATACGCAGTATTTT. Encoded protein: CASSIGLDIDTQYF.

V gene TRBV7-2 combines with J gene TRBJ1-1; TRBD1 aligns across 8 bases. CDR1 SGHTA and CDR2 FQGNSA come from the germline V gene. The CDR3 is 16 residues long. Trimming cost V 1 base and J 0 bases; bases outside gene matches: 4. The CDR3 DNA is TGTGCCAGCAGCTTAGAACCAGGGGGCCTGAACACTGAAGCTTTCTTT. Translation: CASSLEPGGLNTEAFF.

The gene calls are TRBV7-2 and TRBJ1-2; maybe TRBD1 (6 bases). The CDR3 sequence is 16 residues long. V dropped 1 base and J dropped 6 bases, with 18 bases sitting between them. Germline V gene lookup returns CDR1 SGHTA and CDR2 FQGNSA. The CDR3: CASSLDGQAGAHGYTF. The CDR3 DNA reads TGTGCCAGCAGCTTAGATGGGCAGGCAGGGGCCCATGGCTACACCTTC.

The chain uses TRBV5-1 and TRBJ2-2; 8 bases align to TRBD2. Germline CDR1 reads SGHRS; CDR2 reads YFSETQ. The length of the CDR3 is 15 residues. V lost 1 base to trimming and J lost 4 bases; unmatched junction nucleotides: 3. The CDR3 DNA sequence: TGCGCCAGCAGCTTGCGGGAGGGCGGCACCGGGGAGCTGTTTTTT. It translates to CASSLREGGTGELFF. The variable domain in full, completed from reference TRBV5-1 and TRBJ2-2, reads KAGVTQTPRYLIKTRGQQVTLSCSPISGHRSVSWYQQTPGQGLQFLFEYFSETQRNKGNFPGRFSGRQFSNSRSEMNVSTLELGDSALYLCASSLREGGTGELFFGEGSRLTVL.

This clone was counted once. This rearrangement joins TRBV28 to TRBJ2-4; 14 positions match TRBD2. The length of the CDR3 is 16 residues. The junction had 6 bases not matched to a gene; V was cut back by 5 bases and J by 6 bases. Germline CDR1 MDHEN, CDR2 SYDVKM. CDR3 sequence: CASSAAGTSGRNIQYF. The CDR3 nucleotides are TGTGCCAGCAGTGCTGCCGGGACTAGCGGGAGAAACATTCAGTACTTC.

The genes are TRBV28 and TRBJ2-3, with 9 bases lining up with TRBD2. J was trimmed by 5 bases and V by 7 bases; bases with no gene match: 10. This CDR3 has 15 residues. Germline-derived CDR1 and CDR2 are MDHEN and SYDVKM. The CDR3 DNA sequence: TGTGCCAGCAAGGCGGGGGGGAAACTCTTAGATACGCAGTATTTT. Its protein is CASKAGGKLLDTQYF.

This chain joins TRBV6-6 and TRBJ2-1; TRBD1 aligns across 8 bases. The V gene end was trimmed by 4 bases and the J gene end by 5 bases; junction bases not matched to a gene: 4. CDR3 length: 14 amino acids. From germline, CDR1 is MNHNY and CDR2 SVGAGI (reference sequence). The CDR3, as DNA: TGTGCCAGCAGTTTGACAGGGGAGCACAATGAGCAGTTCTTC. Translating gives CASSLTGEHNEQFF.

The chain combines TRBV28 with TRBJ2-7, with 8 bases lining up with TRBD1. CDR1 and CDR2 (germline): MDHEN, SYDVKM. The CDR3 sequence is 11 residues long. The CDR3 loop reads CATGQGYEQYF. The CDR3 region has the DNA TGTGCAACTGGACAGGGATACGAGCAGTACTTC.

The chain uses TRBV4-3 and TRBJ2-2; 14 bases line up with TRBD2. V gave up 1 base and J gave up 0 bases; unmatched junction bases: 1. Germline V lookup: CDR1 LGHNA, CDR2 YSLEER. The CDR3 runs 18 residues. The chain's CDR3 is CASSQGTSGGTNTGELFF. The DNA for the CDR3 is TGCGCCAGCAGCCAAGGGACTAGCGGGGGGACGAACACCGGGGAGCTGTTTTTT.

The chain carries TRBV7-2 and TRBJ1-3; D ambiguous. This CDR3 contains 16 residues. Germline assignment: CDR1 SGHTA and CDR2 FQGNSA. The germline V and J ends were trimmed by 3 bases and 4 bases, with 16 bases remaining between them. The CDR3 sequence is CASSFYRPTYGNTIYF. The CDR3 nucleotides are TGTGCCAGCAGCTTTTACAGACCAACGTACGGAAACACCATATATTTT.

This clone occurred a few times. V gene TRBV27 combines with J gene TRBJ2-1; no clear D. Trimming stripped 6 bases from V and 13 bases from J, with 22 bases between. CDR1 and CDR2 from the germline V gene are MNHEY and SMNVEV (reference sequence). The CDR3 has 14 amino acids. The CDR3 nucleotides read TGTGCCAGCAGCTCTTACGGCAGTCTAGGATTCCAGTTCTTC. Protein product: CASSSYGSLGFQFF.

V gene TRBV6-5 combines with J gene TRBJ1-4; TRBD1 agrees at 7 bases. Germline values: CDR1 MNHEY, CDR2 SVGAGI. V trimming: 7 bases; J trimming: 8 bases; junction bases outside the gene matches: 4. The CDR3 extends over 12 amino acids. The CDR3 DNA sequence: TGTGCCAGCACACAGGACAGGGAAAAACTGTTTTTT. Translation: CASTQDREKLFF.

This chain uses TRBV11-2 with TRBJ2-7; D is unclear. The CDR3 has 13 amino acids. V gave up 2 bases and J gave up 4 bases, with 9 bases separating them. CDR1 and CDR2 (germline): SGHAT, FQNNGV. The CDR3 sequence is CASSLLPLYEQYV. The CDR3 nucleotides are TGTGCCAGCAGCTTATTACCGCTATACGAGCAGTACGTC.

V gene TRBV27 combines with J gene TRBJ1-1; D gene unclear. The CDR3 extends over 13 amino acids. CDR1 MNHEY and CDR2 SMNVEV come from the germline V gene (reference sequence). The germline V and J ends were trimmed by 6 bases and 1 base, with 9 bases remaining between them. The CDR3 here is CASSTYSNTEAFF. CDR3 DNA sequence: TGTGCCAGCAGCACATATTCGAACACTGAAGCTTTCTTT.

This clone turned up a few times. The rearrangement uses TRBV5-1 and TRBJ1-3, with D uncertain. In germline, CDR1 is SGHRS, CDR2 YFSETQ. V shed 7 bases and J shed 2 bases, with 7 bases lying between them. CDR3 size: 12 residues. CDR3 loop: CASSLPGNTIYF. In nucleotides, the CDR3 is TGCGCCAGCTCTCTACCTGGAAACACCATATATTTT.